This T cell receptor beta chain was identified in a study of CD8 T cells in ankylosing spondylitis. Study findings and constraints: Within peripheral blood, clones linked to disease were CD8+ and relatively rare. From matched ankylosing spondylitis synovial fluid, disease-linked clones were reportedly recovered at significantly enriched levels. Ankylosing spondylitis blood appeared to carry a characteristic TCR beta motif of several highly homologous variants.

Germline-derived CDR1 and CDR2 are MGHRA and YSYEKL. V shed 3 bases and J shed 11 bases, with 16 bases lying between them. This CDR3 comprises 13 residues. Construction of TCR beta libraries was performed using quantitative 5'-RACE with molecular barcodes. TCRdb redid the calling of the 5' RACE reads with MiXCR, one entry per CDR3 protein. The sample includes about 700,000 distinct CDR3 sequences, 15% to 20% of them seen just once. Regarding this clonotype: What it recognizes is unknown.

V usage is TRBV4-1 and J usage is TRBJ1-1; D remains ambiguous. This clonotype was sampled from a male donor with ankylosing spondylitis. Sample: blood, either unsorted or a sorted T cell fraction (not recorded which). The CDR3 sequence is CASSHDSGSRAFF. The CDR3 bases are TGCGCCAGCAGCCATGATTCCGGGTCCCGGGCTTTCTTT.